Here is one T cell receptor (beta chain) with its context. Its antigen is not identified. Clones were sequenced by immunoSEQ multiplex PCR, and TCRdb holds only the in-frame ones, with some missing. The sample lists around 150,000 clones; 85% to 90% were seen once. This CDR3 is 13 amino acids long. Germline CDR1 MDHEN, CDR2 SYDVKM. V lost 7 bases and J lost 6, with 15 bases in between. This sample is part of a study of cytomegalovirus exposure and HLA in healthy donors. General study findings and limits: Subsequent analysis showed first-cohort TCR clusters tending to co-occur in around 110 validation repertoires. Cytomegalovirus-associated status was assigned to roughly 160 TCR beta chains. A few chains linked to CMV were shown in vitro to be specific for CMV antigens.

The specimen sequenced was PBMCs. V gene TRBV28 combines with J gene TRBJ1-2; a weak D match, TRBD1 (5 bases). The source of this sequence is a young woman in good health and CMV-seropositive. The CDR3: CASTLWGPDGYTF. In DNA form, the CDR3 reads TGTGCCAGCACCTTATGGGGCCCGGATGGCTACACCTTC.